This TCR beta chain was captured in a study of shared T cell receptors in the human thymus. TCRdb keeps only in-frame clones here, not all; method: immunoSEQ multiplex PCR. The table has hundreds of thousands of clones, about 87% seen once. The CDR3 totals 13 residues. CDR1 is SNHLY, CDR2 FYNNEI, per germline. V was pared by 7 bases and J by 4 bases, with 13 bases between. In its sample, this clone was seen once. A further study also used this sample, focusing on human thymus T cells. As that study records: Across thymic and blood repertoires, the usage of V and J genes appeared to be biased. Unrelated individuals were reported by related research to share highly overlapping thymic repertoires.

This clonotype was obtained from a boy under two years old with a congenital heart defect. This rearrangement joins TRBV2 to TRBJ2-5; D is possibly TRBD1 (6 bases). The sequencing input was thymocytes. The CDR3 region has the DNA TGTGCCAGCACCCCCCAGGGGCCAGAGACCCAGTACTTC. Its protein product is CASTPQGPETQYF.